This passage covers 23 T cell receptor beta chains from one sample sequenced in a study of shared clonotypes between healthy human individuals. Method: immunoSEQ multiplex PCR; TCRdb's copy keeps in-frame clones and lacks some. This repertoire shows over a million clones, 95% to 97% found once; its top ten account for more than 0.9%. Sequences were obtained from naive CD4+ T cells sorted from blood. Subset given: CD45RA+ positively selected. The receptor set was obtained from a man aged 25 to 45 in good health.

The J gene is TRBJ2-5, the V gene TRBV7-3; tentative D call: TRBD2 (5 bases). Germline-derived CDR1 and CDR2 are SGHTA and FQGTGA. The CDR3 has 14 residues. Trimming stripped 5 bases from V and 5 bases from J, with 15 bases between. The CDR3 protein is CASSRNGGGETQYF. The CDR3 DNA follows: TGTGCCAGCAGCCGGAACGGAGGTGGTGAGACCCAGTACTTC.

The chain uses TRBV5-1 and TRBJ2-3, with 7 bases aligning to TRBD2. Germline lookup yields CDR1 SGHRS and CDR2 YFSETQ. V shed 5 bases, J shed 0 bases, and the junction held 6 bases outside the gene matches. The CDR3 consists of 15 residues. CDR3 sequence: CASRRGSGSTDTQYF. The DNA of the CDR3 is TGCGCCAGCAGGAGAGGTAGCGGGAGCACAGATACGCAGTATTTT.

This clone was counted a single time. The rearrangement joins TRBV7-6 to TRBJ2-7, with 9 bases lining up with TRBD1. The CDR3 is 16 residues long. The germline V gene has CDR1 SGHVS and CDR2 FNYEAQ. The V segment lost 5 bases and the J segment 5 bases; nucleotides outside the gene matches: 13. CDR3 coding DNA: TGTGCCAGCAGCCTATTAGTGGGACAGGGTTGGCACGAGCAGTACTTC. Amino acids: CASSLLVGQGWHEQYF. The full variable domain, with the rest looked up from reference TRBV7-6 and TRBJ2-7, is GAGVSQSPRYKVTKRGQDVALRCDPISGHVSLYWYRQALGQGPEFLTYFNYEAQQDKSGLPNDRFSAERPEGSISTLTIQRTEQRDSAMYRCASSLLVGQGWHEQYFGPGTRLTVT.

CDR3: CASSSTDVMGSPRTEAFF. CDR3 DNA: TGTGCCAGCAGTTCGACGGATGTTATGGGGTCCCCAAGGACTGAAGCTTTCTTT. The chain employs TRBV27 and TRBJ1-1; unclear D gene. From germline, CDR1 is MNHEY and CDR2 SMNVEV (reference sequence). Trimming took off 4 bases at V and 5 bases at J, with 26 bases between the two ends. CDR3 size: 18 residues.

Comment on this clone: The same CDR3 can be traced to other DNA sequences in this sample. The V gene is TRBV5-1, the J gene TRBJ2-5; perhaps TRBD2 as D (5 bases). V was trimmed by 0 bases and J by 7 bases, leaving 7 bases between them. This CDR3 has 12 amino acids. Per the germline V gene, CDR1 is SGHRS and CDR2 is YFSETQ. The CDR3 DNA reads as TGCGCCAGCAGCTTGGACCGGGGGACCCAGTACTTC. Its protein is CASSLDRGTQYF.

The chain recombines TRBV2 with TRBJ1-2; D is unresolved. Trimming stripped 1 base from V and 9 bases from J, with 6 bases between. CDR1 and CDR2 from the germline V gene are SNHLY and FYNNEI. The CDR3 length is 11 residues. The CDR3 region is CASSEGFSYTF. CDR3 DNA: TGTGCCAGCAGTGAAGGTTTCAGCTACACCTTC.

This chain connects TRBV28 to TRBJ2-5; 7 bases agree with TRBD1. This CDR3 region has 13 residues. The germline V gene encodes CDR1 MDHEN and CDR2 SYDVKM. Unmatched junction bases numbered 7, after V lost 6 bases and J lost 6 bases. The CDR3 sequence: CASRAGGKQTQYF. As DNA, the CDR3 is TGTGCCAGCAGGGCAGGGGGTAAACAGACCCAGTACTTC.

The chain recombines TRBV5-4 with TRBJ2-5; 7 bases are shared with TRBD1. The germline V gene has CDR1 SGHNT and CDR2 YYREEE (reference sequence). The CDR3 covers 16 residues. J lost 4 bases, V lost 1 base, and 10 bases had no gene match. CDR3 sequence reads: CASSLFDRDLRETQYF. For the CDR3, the DNA is TGTGCCAGCAGCTTGTTTGACAGGGATCTACGAGAGACCCAGTACTTC. The full variable domain, in which reference TRBV5-4 and TRBJ2-5 provide the parts outside the CDR3, is ETGVTQSPTHLIKTRGQQVTLRCSSQSGHNTVSWYQQALGQGPQFIFQYYREEENGRGNFPPRFSGLQFPNYSSELNVNALELDDSALYLCASSLFDRDLRETQYFGPGTRLLVL.

The chain combines TRBV5-1 with TRBJ1-1; D is unclear. Germline loops: CDR1 SGHRS, CDR2 YFSETQ. This CDR3 has 15 residues. Between the trimmed V and J ends, which lost 2 bases and 0 bases, there was a span of 11 bases. The DNA of the CDR3 is TGCGCCAGCAGCTTCTCTGACGGGGTGAACACTGAAGCTTTCTTT. Amino acids: CASSFSDGVNTEAFF. Drawing the rest from reference TRBV5-1 and TRBJ1-1, the complete variable domain is KAGVTQTPRYLIKTRGQQVTLSCSPISGHRSVSWYQQTPGQGLQFLFEYFSETQRNKGNFPGRFSGRQFSNSRSEMNVSTLELGDSALYLCASSFSDGVNTEAFFGQGTRLTVV.

The V call is TRBV2, the J call TRBJ2-3, with TRBD2 matching 14 bases. CDR1 is SNHLY and CDR2 is FYNNEI in the germline V gene. J gave up 3 bases and V 7 bases, and 9 bases lay outside the gene matches. This CDR3 has 17 amino acids. CDR3 sequence reads: CASTGTSGRLRTDTQYF. CDR3 in DNA: TGTGCCAGCACCGGGACTAGCGGGAGATTGAGAACAGATACGCAGTATTTT.

This chain uses TRBV2 with TRBJ1-1; unclear D gene. The CDR3 runs to 14 residues. Germline values: CDR1 SNHLY, CDR2 FYNNEI. V lost 4 bases and J 3 bases, leaving 12 bases between the germline ends. CDR3 DNA sequence: TGTGCCAGCAGTGGACAAGGACCGGACACTGAAGCTTTCTTT. This translates into CASSGQGPDTEAFF.

The chain links TRBV28 to TRBJ2-5, with TRBD2 matching over 10 bases. The germline gives CDR1 MDHEN, CDR2 SYDVKM. The CDR3 loop spans 17 amino acids. Trimming removed 2 bases from V and 1 base from J; junction bases left unmatched: 7. CDR3 in amino acids: CASSLRLAGVSQETQYF. The CDR3 DNA follows: TGTGCCAGCAGTTTAAGGCTAGCGGGAGTCAGCCAAGAGACCCAGTACTTC.

V is TRBV7-9 and J is TRBJ2-4, with 9 bases lining up with TRBD2. The CDR3 length is 18 residues. Germline values: CDR1 SEHNR, CDR2 FQNEAQ (reference sequence). Trimming cost V 5 bases and J 0 bases; bases outside gene matches: 11. Here the CDR3 DNA reads TGTGCCAGCAGCGACTATAGAGCGGGAGGACTAGCCAAAAACATTCAGTACTTC. Translating it yields CASSDYRAGGLAKNIQYF.

This clone is a singleton in its sample. V gene TRBV18 combines with J gene TRBJ2-1, with D perhaps TRBD2 (6 bases). V lost 2 bases to trimming and J lost 7 bases, with 21 bases between them. The CDR3 has 17 residues. Germline CDR1 is KGHSH and CDR2 is LQKENI. CDR3 nucleotides: TGTGCCAGCTCACCATTGCCCGGGAGTCGCGTACGTAATGAGCAGTTCTTC. Translation gives CASSPLPGSRVRNEQFF.

Regarding this clone: The same CDR3 also results from other DNA sequences found in this sample. The genes are TRBV15 and TRBJ1-5; D ambiguous. The V end lost 1 base, the J end lost 4 bases, and 5 bases lay between the germline ends. Germline V gives CDR1 LNHNV, CDR2 YYDKDF (reference sequence). This CDR3 is built from 13 residues. DNA of the CDR3: TGTGCCACCAGCAGAGGGGCGAATCAGCCCCAGCATTTT. Residues: CATSRGANQPQHF.

The V gene is TRBV19, the J gene TRBJ2-1, with D unresolved. This CDR3 comprises 11 residues. Germline CDR1 LNHDA, CDR2 SQIVND (reference sequence). The V gene lost 4 bases and the J gene lost 13 bases, with 11 bases spanning the gap. CDR3 DNA: TGTGCCAGTAGTAGCAGAGCCGCACAGTTCTTC. This encodes CASSSRAAQFF.

The rearrangement uses TRBV7-2 and TRBJ2-3; 11 nucleotides line up with TRBD2. J was trimmed by 8 bases and V by 0 bases; bases with no gene match: 1. This CDR3 region has 14 residues. Germline assignment: CDR1 SGHTA and CDR2 FQGNSA. CDR3 protein: CASSLAGTSGTQYF. In DNA form, the CDR3 reads TGTGCCAGCAGCTTAGCCGGGACTAGCGGTACGCAGTATTTT.

The count of this clone is one. The chain has TRBV25-1 and TRBJ2-3; weak D call: TRBD2 (5 bases). Germline CDR1 MGHDK, CDR2 SYGVNS. This CDR3 contains 12 residues. Between the trimmed V and J ends, which lost 6 bases and 2 bases, there was a span of 6 bases. The CDR3 DNA sequence: TGTGCCAGCAGGAGGGCCACAGATACGCAGTATTTT. This encodes CASRRATDTQYF. The variable domain in full, completed from reference TRBV25-1 and TRBJ2-3, reads EADIYQTPRYLVIGTGKKITLECSQTMGHDKMYWYQQDPGMELHLIHYSYGVNSTEKGDLSSESTVSRIRTEHFPLTLESARPSHTSQYLCASRRATDTQYFGPGTRLTVL.

V is TRBV7-6 and J is TRBJ2-5; TRBD2 is a possible D gene (6 bases). Trimming left V 4 bases short and J 3 bases short, with 15 bases between. The germline gives CDR1 SGHVS, CDR2 FNYEAQ. The length of the CDR3 is 15 residues. CDR3 nucleotides: TGTGCCAGCAGCTCCACCGGGACTGTAAAAGAGACCCAGTACTTC. It translates to CASSSTGTVKETQYF. The full variable domain, with the rest looked up from reference TRBV7-6 and TRBJ2-5, is GAGVSQSPRYKVTKRGQDVALRCDPISGHVSLYWYRQALGQGPEFLTYFNYEAQQDKSGLPNDRFSAERPEGSISTLTIQRTEQRDSAMYRCASSSTGTVKETQYFGPGTRLLVL.

This clone occurred once. This chain links TRBV27 with TRBJ2-7; D possibly corresponds to TRBD1 (5 bases). V gave up 3 bases and J gave up 5 bases, with 14 bases separating them. The CDR3 runs to 14 residues. CDR1 and CDR2 from the germline V gene are MNHEY and SMNVEV (reference sequence). Here the CDR3 DNA reads TGTGCCAGCAGTTTGGTTGGTGGGGCGCACGAGCAGTACTTC. Translating gives CASSLVGGAHEQYF.

The chain joins TRBV2 to TRBJ2-5, with D tentatively TRBD1 (5 bases). This CDR3 region has 14 residues. The germline gives CDR1 SNHLY, CDR2 FYNNEI. With 5 bases removed from V and 5 bases from J, the gap between germline ends came to 15 bases. CDR3 coding DNA: TGTGCCAGCAGTCCAGGGCCTGGTCGTGAGACCCAGTACTTC. Its protein is CASSPGPGRETQYF.

This clone has only a few counts. V and J are TRBV7-6 and TRBJ2-1; 10 bases are shared with TRBD2. The CDR3 contains 17 residues. Germline assignment: CDR1 SGHVS and CDR2 FNYEAQ. Unmatched junction bases numbered 12, after V lost 5 bases and J lost 5 bases. The CDR3 DNA sequence: TGTGCCAGCAGCCTCCAGACTAAAGCGGGAGGGAACAATGAGCAGTTCTTC. This codes for CASSLQTKAGGNNEQFF.

The chain is built from TRBV6-5 and TRBJ1-4; no clear D gene. Trimming took off 2 bases at V and 3 bases at J, with 7 bases between the two ends. From germline, CDR1 is MNHEY and CDR2 SVGAGI. The CDR3 extends over 14 amino acids. CDR3 coding DNA: TGTGCCAGCAGTTACGAGCTAGCTAATGAAAAACTGTTTTTT. Its translation: CASSYELANEKLFF.